This entry lists 13 T cell receptor beta chains sequenced from one sample in a study of blood T cells in healthy people across ages. It was with a sample-barcoded 5' primer and a J-beta primer mix that a second PCR of roughly 6 to 12 cycles was run. TCRdb re-derived calls from the 5' RACE reads in MiXCR, one entry per CDR3 protein. The sample lists roughly 830,000 distinct CDR3 sequences; approximately 65% were seen once. Sequencing was performed on blood. The receptors were gathered from a young man in good health.

The chain is built from TRBV20-1 and TRBJ2-7; perhaps TRBD1 as D (6 bases). Near its end, the DNA agrees better with TRBJ2-4, so the J call may be wrong. Germline V gives CDR1 DFQATT, CDR2 SNEGSKA (reference sequence). CDR3 size: 14 residues. DNA for the CDR3: TGCAGTGCCCTTCGGGCAGGGGTGGGAAACATTCAGTACTTC. Residues: CSALRAGVGNIQYF.

This clonotype was counted only a few times. The rearrangement joins TRBV6-6 to TRBJ2-1; no firm D call. The CDR3 totals 13 residues. Germline V lookup: CDR1 MNHNY, CDR2 SVGAGI (reference sequence). V dropped 6 bases and J dropped 2 bases, with 8 bases sitting between them. CDR3 residues: CASRSDTYNEQFF. In nucleotides, the CDR3 is TGTGCCAGCAGAAGCGACACCTACAATGAGCAGTTCTTC.

This clonotype has a handful of counts. J is TRBJ2-1 and V is TRBV7-2; 9 bases are a match to TRBD2. Germline lookup yields CDR1 SGHTA and CDR2 FQGNSA. After removal of 3 bases from V and 9 bases from J, the junction contained 6 bases not matched to a gene. The CDR3 length is 14 residues. CDR3 DNA sequence: TGTGCCAGCAGCTTCCTGGGGACTAGCATTGAGCAGTTCTTC. This encodes CASSFLGTSIEQFF.

This rearrangement joins TRBV6-2 or TRBV6-3 to TRBJ1-2, with 8 positions matching TRBD1. Unmatched junction bases numbered 5, after V lost 4 bases and J lost 4 bases. From germline, CDR1 is MNHEY and CDR2 SVGEGT. This CDR3 has 14 amino acids. CDR3 loop: CASSWTGPGYGYTF. CDR3 coding DNA: TGTGCCAGCAGTTGGACAGGGCCTGGCTATGGCTACACCTTC.

This clonotype was detected a few times. The J gene is TRBJ2-7, the V gene TRBV7-3, with 9 positions matching TRBD1. Unmatched junction bases numbered 9, after V lost 2 bases and J lost 1 base. From germline, CDR1 is SGHTA and CDR2 FQGTGA. This CDR3 has 17 residues. CDR3 DNA sequence: TGTGCCAGCAGCTTATCGGGACAGGGCGTTGGGTCCTACGAGCAGTACTTC. This codes for CASSLSGQGVGSYEQYF.

J is TRBJ1-5 and V is TRBV6-2 or TRBV6-3; 8 nucleotides line up with TRBD1. Germline V gives CDR1 MNHEY, CDR2 SVGEGT. V was clipped by 6 bases and J by 3 bases; unmatched bases: 1. The length of the CDR3 is 13 residues. CDR3 sequence: CASRDRDNQPQHF. CDR3 in DNA: TGTGCCAGCAGGGACAGGGACAATCAGCCCCAGCATTTT.

This clonotype is a singleton in its sample. The rearrangement uses TRBV6-5 and TRBJ1-5, with a possible D match to TRBD1 (5 bases). This CDR3 has 20 amino acids. V was clipped by 0 bases and J by 3 bases, with 24 bases between them. Germline V gives CDR1 MNHEY, CDR2 SVGAGI. The CDR3 sequence: CASSYSGRLAGLTFNQPQHF. The CDR3 DNA is TGTGCCAGCAGTTACTCGGGGCGATTGGCGGGTCTTACTTTCAATCAGCCCCAGCATTTT.

The chain uses TRBV15 and TRBJ2-1; D may match TRBD1 or TRBD2 (5 bases each). The CDR3 contains 14 residues. V was cut by 5 bases and J by 6 bases, with 14 bases left in between. The germline V gene encodes CDR1 LNHNV and CDR2 YYDKDF (reference sequence). CDR3 protein: CATSWGREINEQFF. CDR3 nucleotide sequence: TGTGCCACCAGCTGGGGCAGGGAGATCAATGAGCAGTTCTTC.

This clonotype has just a few counts. The genes are TRBV6-2 or TRBV6-3 and TRBJ2-3, with 8 bases matching TRBD2. The germline gives CDR1 MNHEY, CDR2 SVGEGT. This CDR3 has 16 residues. Trimming cost V 2 bases and J 5 bases; bases outside gene matches: 9. The DNA for the CDR3 is TGTGCCAGCAGTTACGAAAGCGGGGGCCCTCAAGATACGCAGTATTTT. Its protein product is CASSYESGGPQDTQYF.

The chain has TRBV2 and TRBJ2-7, with D tentatively TRBD2 (8 bases). From germline, CDR1 is SNHLY and CDR2 FYNNEI. This CDR3 is 16 amino acids long. Deletions cut 5 bases from V and 0 bases from J, with 17 bases between. The CDR3 DNA reads as TGTGCCAGCAGTCTACGGGGGGGACAGACCTCCTACGAGCAGTACTTC. Its protein product is CASSLRGGQTSYEQYF. The whole variable domain, filled in from reference TRBV2 and TRBJ2-7, reads EPEVTQTPSHQVTQMGQEVILRCVPISNHLYFYWYRQILGQKVEFLVSFYNNEISEKSEIFDDQFSVERPDGSNFTLKIRSTKLEDSAMYFCASSLRGGQTSYEQYFGPGTRLTVT.

The chain recombines TRBV2 with TRBJ2-1; 7 bases are a match to TRBD1. CDR3 size: 13 residues. Germline-derived CDR1 and CDR2 are SNHLY and FYNNEI. Germline trimming cut 10 bases from V and 3 bases from J; bases unmatched to any gene: 6. The CDR3 DNA reads TGTGCCAACGACAGGGAAAGCTACAATGAGCAGTTCTTC. It is translated as CANDRESYNEQFF. Full variable domain (rest looked up from reference TRBV2 and TRBJ2-1): EPEVTQTPSHQVTQMGQEVILRCVPISNHLYFYWYRQILGQKVEFLVSFYNNEISEKSEIFDDQFSVERPDGSNFTLKIRSTKLEDSAMYFCANDRESYNEQFFGPGTRLTVL.

The chain recombines TRBV25-1 with TRBJ2-7, with 8 bases lining up with TRBD1. Germline V lookup: CDR1 MGHDK, CDR2 SYGVNS. The V gene end was trimmed by 6 bases and the J gene end by 6 bases; junction bases not matched to a gene: 10. The CDR3 spans 14 residues. CDR3 in DNA: TGTGCCAGCAGGAAAACAGGGGGACCTATCGAGCAGTACTTC. It codes for CASRKTGGPIEQYF.

The rearrangement uses TRBV6-2 or TRBV6-3 and TRBJ2-3; D ambiguous. CDR1 MNHEY and CDR2 SVGEGT come from the germline V gene. Trimming took off 8 bases at V and 1 base at J, with 10 bases between the two ends. CDR3 length equals 13 residues. The CDR3 bases are TGTGCCAGCGGGCCACCCGGCACAGATACGCAGTATTTT. This gives the protein CASGPPGTDTQYF.